The clone carrying this T cell receptor beta chain was counted a few times. Extracted RNA was reverse transcribed, and the resulting cDNA served as sequencing template. Clones were read by immunoSEQ multiplex PCR, and TCRdb kept only the in-frame ones, dropping some. The sample includes 120,000 to 150,000 clones, around 62% of them seen just once. This sample was taken from a study of CD8+ T cells in alopecia areata. The length of the CDR3 is 15 residues. With 3 bases removed from V and 3 bases from J, the gap between germline ends came to 12 bases. Germline values: CDR1 SQVTM, CDR2 ANQGSEA. The J gene is TRBJ2-6, the V gene TRBV29-1; D is unresolved. The sequence came from a human donor in good health. The sample comprised CD8+ T cells sorted from blood. CDR3 protein: CSVEVTGDGANVLTF. In nucleotides, the CDR3 is TGCAGCGTTGAGGTCACGGGCGATGGGGCCAACGTCCTGACTTTC.